Shown below are 15 T cell receptor beta chains from a single sample sequenced in a study of spatial heterogeneity in lung cancer. As for time point: sample taken at primary tumor resection. The antigens for these receptors are not known. Each CDR3 protein gets one entry after TCRdb re-called the 5' RACE reads with MiXCR. The sample gives 13,000 to 15,000 distinct CDR3 sequences, approximately 4.5% of which show up once; approximately 16% is in the top ten. Study findings and constraints: Counts of expanded alpha and beta TCRs within tumors tracked the tumor nonsynonymous mutation count.

This specimen consisted of lung tumor tissue, obtained at surgery. The receptors shown here come from a female donor with early-stage non-small cell lung cancer.

This clonotype was observed many times. The rearrangement joins TRBV6-5 to TRBJ1-3; D is unclear. Germline loops: CDR1 MNHEY, CDR2 SVGAGI. The CDR3 is made up of 14 amino acids. V lost 8 bases to trimming and J lost 2 bases, with 13 bases between them. This chain's CDR3 is CASYPSGAGNTIYF. The CDR3 DNA reads as TGTGCCAGCTACCCGAGTGGGGCTGGAAACACCATATATTTT.

This clonotype has only a few counts. J is TRBJ1-1 and V is TRBV6-1; D not resolved. Germline CDR1 and CDR2: MNHNS and SASEGT. The CDR3 loop spans 16 amino acids. V was clipped by 4 bases and J by 3 bases, with 18 bases between them. In DNA, the CDR3 is TGTGCCAGCAGTGGATTTTCCGTTCAAGGTTACACTGAAGCTTTCTTT. Residues: CASSGFSVQGYTEAFF.

This clonotype was counted ten times or more. The chain uses TRBV7-7 and TRBJ2-1; D possibly matches TRBD1 or TRBD2 (5 bases each). This CDR3 region has 15 residues. The germline V gene has CDR1 SSHAT and CDR2 FNYEAQ (reference sequence). CDR3 sequence: CASRPMGPGTGEQFF. CDR3 DNA: TGTGCTAGCCGGCCGATGGGGCCGGGGACGGGTGAGCAGTTCTTC.

The table lists this clonotype with many counts. The chain couples TRBV7-2 to TRBJ2-3, with TRBD2 as a possible D gene (5 bases). Germline loops: CDR1 SGHTA, CDR2 FQGNSA. The CDR3 covers 16 residues. Trimming removed 5 bases from V and 0 bases from J, with 15 bases in between. Written as DNA, the CDR3 is TGTGCCAGCAGCCCCTGGGTCAGGACTAGCACAGATACGCAGTATTTT. Its protein is CASSPWVRTSTDTQYF.

This clonotype was counted ten times or more. The chain uses TRBV7-9 and TRBJ1-5; D remains ambiguous. Germline assignment: CDR1 SEHNR and CDR2 FQNEAQ (reference sequence). This CDR3 comprises 13 residues. Trimming took 4 bases from V and 6 from J, leaving 10 bases between them. CDR3 coding DNA: TGTGCCAGCAGCTCGTCGGACCGTCAGCCCCAGCATTTT. This sequence encodes CASSSSDRQPQHF.

This clonotype was recorded many times. V and J are TRBV20-1 and TRBJ2-1; D may correspond to TRBD1 or TRBD2 (5 bases each). This CDR3 comprises 15 residues. Germline lookup yields CDR1 DFQATT and CDR2 SNEGSKA (reference sequence). The V gene lost 5 bases and the J gene lost 1 base, with 15 bases spanning the gap. The CDR3 is CSAGEGRGSYNEQFF. Written as DNA, the CDR3 is TGCAGTGCTGGCGAGGGGCGCGGATCCTACAATGAGCAGTTCTTC.

This clonotype was recorded many times. V gene TRBV6-5 combines with J gene TRBJ1-6, with a weak D call TRBD1 (6 bases). The ends were cut back, 0 bases at V and 0 bases at J, with 12 bases in the middle. The V gene's germline CDR1 is MNHEY and CDR2 SVGAGI. This CDR3 has 18 amino acids. DNA of the CDR3: TGTGCCAGCAGTTACTCTGGACAGTTTATCTCCTATAATTCACCCCTCCACTTT. Translated, it gives CASSYSGQFISYNSPLHF.

This clonotype has ten or more counts. The rearrangement links TRBV25-1 to TRBJ2-1, with unresolved D. The CDR3 runs 11 residues. Per the germline V gene, CDR1 is MGHDK and CDR2 is SYGVNS. V lost 8 bases and J 9 bases, leaving 11 bases between the germline ends. CDR3 in amino acids: CASRQEGEQFF. Written as DNA, the CDR3 is TGTGCCAGCCGTCAAGAAGGTGAGCAGTTCTTC.

This clonotype has at least ten counts. V gene TRBV7-8 combines with J gene TRBJ1-2, with D possibly matching TRBD1 (5 bases). CDR1 SGHVS and CDR2 FQNEAQ come from the germline V gene. V lost 4 bases, J lost 8 bases, and 11 bases lay in between. The CDR3 extends over 12 amino acids. Here the CDR3 reads CASSSGAGGYTF. DNA of the CDR3: TGTGCCAGCAGCTCCGGGGCGGGCGGCTACACCTTC.

This clonotype has ten or more counts. Written as DNA, the CDR3 is TGTGCCAGCAGCTTAACATTAGGGCAGGGGATAGGAGGCTACACCTTC. Its protein product is CASSLTLGQGIGGYTF. The V gene is TRBV7-8, the J gene TRBJ1-2; tentatively, D is TRBD1 (6 bases). The ends were cut back, 2 bases at V and 8 bases at J, with 21 bases in the middle. Germline V gene data show CDR1 as SGHVS and CDR2 as FQNEAQ. The CDR3 totals 16 residues.

The table lists this clonotype with many counts. The chain couples TRBV20-1 to TRBJ2-1; 12 bases align to TRBD2. The CDR3 extends over 14 amino acids. The V and J ends lost 7 bases and 4 bases, in that order; junction bases with no gene match: 5. Germline CDR1 DFQATT, CDR2 SNEGSKA (reference sequence). The CDR3 here is CSGGLAGIYNEQFF. The DNA of the CDR3 is TGCAGTGGCGGACTAGCGGGAATTTACAATGAGCAGTTCTTC.

This clonotype was seen repeatedly, ten times or more. The V gene is TRBV19, the J gene TRBJ2-7; 7 bases align to TRBD2. The CDR3 contains 13 residues. J lost 2 bases, V lost 6 bases, and 4 bases had no gene match. Germline values: CDR1 LNHDA, CDR2 SQIVND (reference sequence). Written as DNA, the CDR3 is TGTGCCAGTAGCTACAGCGGGGCCTACGAGCAGTACTTC. Translation: CASSYSGAYEQYF.

Ten or more counts support this clonotype. V is TRBV6-1 and J is TRBJ1-1; 8 bases are shared with TRBD1. The V gene end was trimmed by 3 bases and the J gene end by 4 bases; junction bases not matched to a gene: 4. The germline gives CDR1 MNHNS, CDR2 SASEGT. This CDR3 spans 14 amino acids. In nucleotides, the CDR3 is TGTGCCAGCAGTGACAGGGGGCGCGGCACTGAAGCTTTCTTT. Translating it yields CASSDRGRGTEAFF.

This clonotype was seen repeatedly, ten times or more. The chain's CDR3 is CASSLEGVRGQPQHF. Here the CDR3 DNA reads TGTGCCAGCAGCCTGGAAGGGGTGCGGGGACAGCCCCAGCATTTT. This chain joins TRBV7-6 and TRBJ1-5, with a possible D match to TRBD1 (5 bases). The CDR3 runs 15 residues. Germline V gives CDR1 SGHVS, CDR2 FNYEAQ. Between the trimmed V and J ends, which lost 5 bases and 7 bases, there was a span of 18 bases.

This clonotype was picked up many times. The chain carries TRBV6-1 and TRBJ1-1; 7 bases are shared with TRBD1. The V gene end was trimmed by 0 bases and the J gene end by 10 bases; junction bases not matched to a gene: 5. The CDR3 contains 13 residues. CDR1 and CDR2 from the germline V gene are MNHNS and SASEGT. The CDR3 loop is CASSEARTGGAFF. CDR3 DNA sequence: TGTGCCAGCAGTGAAGCCCGGACAGGAGGAGCTTTCTTT.